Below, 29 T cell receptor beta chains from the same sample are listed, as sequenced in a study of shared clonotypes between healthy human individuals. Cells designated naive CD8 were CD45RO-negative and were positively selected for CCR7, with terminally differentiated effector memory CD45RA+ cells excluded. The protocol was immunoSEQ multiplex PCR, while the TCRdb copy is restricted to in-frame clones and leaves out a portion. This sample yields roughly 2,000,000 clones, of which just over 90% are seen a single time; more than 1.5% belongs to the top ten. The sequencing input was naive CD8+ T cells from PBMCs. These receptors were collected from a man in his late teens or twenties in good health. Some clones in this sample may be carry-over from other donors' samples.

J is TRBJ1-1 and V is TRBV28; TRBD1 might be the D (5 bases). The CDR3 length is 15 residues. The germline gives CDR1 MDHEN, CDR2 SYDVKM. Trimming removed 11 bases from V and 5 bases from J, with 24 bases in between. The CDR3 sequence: CACLPRKGVLTEAFF. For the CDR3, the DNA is TGTGCCTGCCTTCCCCGAAAAGGGGTATTGACTGAAGCTTTCTTT.

The CDR3 sequence: CASSLSVREQETQYF. For the CDR3, the DNA is TGTGCCAGCAGCTTATCCGTTCGGGAGCAAGAGACCCAGTACTTC. The chain carries TRBV11-2 and TRBJ2-5, with D perhaps TRBD2 (6 bases). The length of the CDR3 is 15 residues. Looked up from germline, CDR1 is SGHAT and CDR2 is FQNNGV. The V end lost 2 bases, the J end lost 2 bases, and 12 bases lay between the germline ends.

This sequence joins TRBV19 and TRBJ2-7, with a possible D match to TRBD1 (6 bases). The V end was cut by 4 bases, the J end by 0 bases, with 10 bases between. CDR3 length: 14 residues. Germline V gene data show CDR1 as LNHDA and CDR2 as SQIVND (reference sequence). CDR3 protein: CASSNRANSYEQYF. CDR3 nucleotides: TGTGCCAGTAGTAACAGGGCAAACTCCTACGAGCAGTACTTC.

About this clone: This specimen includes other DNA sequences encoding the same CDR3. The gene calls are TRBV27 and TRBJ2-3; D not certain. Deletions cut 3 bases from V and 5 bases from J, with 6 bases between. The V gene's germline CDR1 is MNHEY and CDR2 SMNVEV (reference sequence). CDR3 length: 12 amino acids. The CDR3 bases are TGTGCCAGCAGTTTTCTGGGAGATACGCAGTATTTT. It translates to CASSFLGDTQYF.

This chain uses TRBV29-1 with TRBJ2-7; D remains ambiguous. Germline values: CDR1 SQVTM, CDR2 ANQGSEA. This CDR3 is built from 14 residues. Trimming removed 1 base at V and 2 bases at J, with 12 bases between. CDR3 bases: TGCAGCGTTGAAGGCAAGGCCACCCCCTACGAGCAGTACTTC. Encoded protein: CSVEGKATPYEQYF.

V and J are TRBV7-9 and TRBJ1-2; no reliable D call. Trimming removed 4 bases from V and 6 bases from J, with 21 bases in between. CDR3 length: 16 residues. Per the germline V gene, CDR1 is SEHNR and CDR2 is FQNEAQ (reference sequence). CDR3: CASSSPLERERNGYTF. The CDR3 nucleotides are TGTGCCAGCAGCTCCCCCCTGGAAAGGGAGAGGAATGGCTACACCTTC.

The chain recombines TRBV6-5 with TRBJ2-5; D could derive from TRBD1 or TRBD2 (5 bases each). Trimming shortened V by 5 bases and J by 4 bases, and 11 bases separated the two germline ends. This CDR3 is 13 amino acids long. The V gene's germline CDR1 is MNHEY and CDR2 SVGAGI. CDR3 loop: CASSLDGGETQYF. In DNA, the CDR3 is TGTGCCAGCAGTCTAGATGGGGGAGAGACCCAGTACTTC.

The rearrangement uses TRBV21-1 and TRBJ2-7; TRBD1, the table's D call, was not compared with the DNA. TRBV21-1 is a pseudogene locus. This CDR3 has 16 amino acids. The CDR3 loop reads CASSKGQSMSSYEQYF. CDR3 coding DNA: TGTGCCAGCAGCAAAGGACAATCCATGAGCTCCTACGAGCAGTACTTC.

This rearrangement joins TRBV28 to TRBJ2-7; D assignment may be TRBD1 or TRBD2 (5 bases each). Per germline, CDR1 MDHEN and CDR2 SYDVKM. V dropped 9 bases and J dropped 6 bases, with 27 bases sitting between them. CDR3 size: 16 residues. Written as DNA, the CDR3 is TGTGCCAGTCGAGAAGGGCGGACCCTAGTGGGGGTCGAGCAGTACTTC. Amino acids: CASREGRTLVGVEQYF.

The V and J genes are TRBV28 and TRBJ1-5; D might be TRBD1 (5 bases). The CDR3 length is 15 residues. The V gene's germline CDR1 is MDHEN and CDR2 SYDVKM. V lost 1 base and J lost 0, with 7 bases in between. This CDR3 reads CASSLLRGSNQPQHF. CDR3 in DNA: TGTGCCAGCAGTTTATTGAGGGGTAGCAATCAGCCCCAGCATTTT.

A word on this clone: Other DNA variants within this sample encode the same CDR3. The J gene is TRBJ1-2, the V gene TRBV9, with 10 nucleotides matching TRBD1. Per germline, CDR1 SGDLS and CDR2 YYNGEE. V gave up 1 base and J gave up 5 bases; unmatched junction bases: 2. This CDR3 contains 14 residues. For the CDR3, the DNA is TGTGCCAGCAGCGTAAGGGACAGGGGTTATGGCTACACCTTC. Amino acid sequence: CASSVRDRGYGYTF. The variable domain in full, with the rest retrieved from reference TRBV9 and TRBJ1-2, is DSGVTQTPKHLITATGQRVTLRCSPRSGDLSVYWYQQSLDQGLQFLIQYYNGEERAKGNILERFSAQQFPDLHSELNLSSLELGDSALYFCASSVRDRGYGYTFGSGTRLTVV.

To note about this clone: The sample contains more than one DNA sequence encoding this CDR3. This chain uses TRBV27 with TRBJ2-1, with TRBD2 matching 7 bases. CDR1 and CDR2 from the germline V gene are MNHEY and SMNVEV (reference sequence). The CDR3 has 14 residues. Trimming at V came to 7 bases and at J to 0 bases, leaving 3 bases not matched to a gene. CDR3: CASTPGGSYNEQFF. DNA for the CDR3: TGTGCCAGCACCCCGGGGGGCTCCTACAATGAGCAGTTCTTC.

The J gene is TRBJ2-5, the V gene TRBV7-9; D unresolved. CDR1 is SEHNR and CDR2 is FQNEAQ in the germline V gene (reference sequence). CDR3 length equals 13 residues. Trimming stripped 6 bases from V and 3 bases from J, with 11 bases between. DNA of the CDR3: TGTGCCAGCAGTCAAACAGAAGAAGAGACCCAGTACTTC. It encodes CASSQTEEETQYF.

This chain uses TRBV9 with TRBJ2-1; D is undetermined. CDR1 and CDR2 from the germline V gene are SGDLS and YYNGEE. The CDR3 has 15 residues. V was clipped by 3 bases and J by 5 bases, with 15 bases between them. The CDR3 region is CASSARLGKDNEQFF. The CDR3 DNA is TGTGCCAGCAGCGCTAGGCTGGGAAAGGACAATGAGCAGTTCTTC. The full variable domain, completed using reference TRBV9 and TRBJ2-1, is DSGVTQTPKHLITATGQRVTLRCSPRSGDLSVYWYQQSLDQGLQFLIQYYNGEERAKGNILERFSAQQFPDLHSELNLSSLELGDSALYFCASSARLGKDNEQFFGPGTRLTVL.

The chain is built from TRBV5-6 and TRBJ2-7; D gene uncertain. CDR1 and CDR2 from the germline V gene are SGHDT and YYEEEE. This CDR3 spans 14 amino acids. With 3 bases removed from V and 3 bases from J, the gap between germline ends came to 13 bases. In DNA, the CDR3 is TGTGCCAGCAGCTCCATGGTGTCCTTCTACGAGCAGTACTTC. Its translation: CASSSMVSFYEQYF. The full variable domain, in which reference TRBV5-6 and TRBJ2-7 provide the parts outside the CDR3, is DAGVTQSPTHLIKTRGQQVTLRCSPKSGHDTVSWYQQALGQGPQFIFQYYEEEERQRGNFPDRFSGHQFPNYSSELNVNALLLGDSALYLCASSSMVSFYEQYFGPGTRLTVT.

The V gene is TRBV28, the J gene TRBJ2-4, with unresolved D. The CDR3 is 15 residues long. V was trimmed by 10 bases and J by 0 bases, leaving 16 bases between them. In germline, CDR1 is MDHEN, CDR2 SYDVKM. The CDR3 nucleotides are TGTGCCACAAAAAAGGTCTACTTAGCCAAAAACATTCAGTACTTC. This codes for CATKKVYLAKNIQYF.

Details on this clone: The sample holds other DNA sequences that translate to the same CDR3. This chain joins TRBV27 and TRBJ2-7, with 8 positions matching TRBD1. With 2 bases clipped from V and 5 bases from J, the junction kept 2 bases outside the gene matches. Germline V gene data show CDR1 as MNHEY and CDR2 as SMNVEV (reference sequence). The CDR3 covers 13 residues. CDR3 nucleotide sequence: TGTGCCAGCAGTTTAGACAGGGGAAACGAGCAGTACTTC. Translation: CASSLDRGNEQYF.

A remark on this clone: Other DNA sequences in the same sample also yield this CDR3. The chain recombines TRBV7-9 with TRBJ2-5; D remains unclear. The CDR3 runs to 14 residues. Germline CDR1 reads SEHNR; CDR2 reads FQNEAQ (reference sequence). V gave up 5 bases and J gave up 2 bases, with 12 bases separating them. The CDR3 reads CASSITGGQETQYF. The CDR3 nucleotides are TGTGCCAGCAGCATTACTGGCGGACAAGAGACCCAGTACTTC.

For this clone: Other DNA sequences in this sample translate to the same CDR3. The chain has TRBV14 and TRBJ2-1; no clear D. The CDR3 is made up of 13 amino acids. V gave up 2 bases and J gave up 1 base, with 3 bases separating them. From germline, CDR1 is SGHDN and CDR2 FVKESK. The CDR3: CASSQSSYNEQFF. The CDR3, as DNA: TGTGCCAGCAGCCAATCTTCCTACAATGAGCAGTTCTTC. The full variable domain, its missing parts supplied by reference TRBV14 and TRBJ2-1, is EAGVTQFPSHSVIEKGQTVTLRCDPISGHDNLYWYRRVMGKEIKFLLHFVKESKQDESGMPNNRFLAERTGGTYSTLKVQPAELEDSGVYFCASSQSSYNEQFFGPGTRLTVL.

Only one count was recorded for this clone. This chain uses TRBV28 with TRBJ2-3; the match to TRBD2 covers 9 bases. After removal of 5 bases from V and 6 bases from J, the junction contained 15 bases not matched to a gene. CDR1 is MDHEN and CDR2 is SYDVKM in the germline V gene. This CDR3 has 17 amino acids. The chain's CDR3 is CASSGTASREGDDTQYF. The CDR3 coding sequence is TGTGCCAGCAGTGGGACCGCTTCGCGGGAGGGCGATGATACGCAGTATTTT.

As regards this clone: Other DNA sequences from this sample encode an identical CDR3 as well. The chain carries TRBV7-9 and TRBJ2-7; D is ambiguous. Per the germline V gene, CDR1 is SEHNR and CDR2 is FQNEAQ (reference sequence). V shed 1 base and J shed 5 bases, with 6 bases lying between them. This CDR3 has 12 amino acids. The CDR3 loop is CASSLGVHEQYF. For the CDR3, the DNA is TGTGCCAGCAGCTTAGGCGTCCACGAGCAGTACTTC.

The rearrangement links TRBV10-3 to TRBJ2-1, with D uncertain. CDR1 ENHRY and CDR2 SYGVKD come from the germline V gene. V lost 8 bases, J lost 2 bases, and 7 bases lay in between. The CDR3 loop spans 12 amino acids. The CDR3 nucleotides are TGTGCCATCCGTAATACCTACAATGAGCAGTTCTTC. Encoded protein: CAIRNTYNEQFF.

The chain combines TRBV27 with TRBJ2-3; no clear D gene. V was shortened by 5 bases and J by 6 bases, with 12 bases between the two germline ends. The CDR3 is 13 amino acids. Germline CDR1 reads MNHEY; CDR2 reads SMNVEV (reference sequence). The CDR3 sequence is CASSALAMDTQYF. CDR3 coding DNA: TGTGCCAGCAGTGCCCTTGCGATGGATACGCAGTATTTT.

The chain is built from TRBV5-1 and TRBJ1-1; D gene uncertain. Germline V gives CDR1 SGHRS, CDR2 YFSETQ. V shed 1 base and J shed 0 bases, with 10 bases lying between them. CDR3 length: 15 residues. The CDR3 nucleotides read TGCGCCAGCAGCTTGTCGTACCTCTTGAACACTGAAGCTTTCTTT. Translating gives CASSLSYLLNTEAFF. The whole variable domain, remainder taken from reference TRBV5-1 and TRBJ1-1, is KAGVTQTPRYLIKTRGQQVTLSCSPISGHRSVSWYQQTPGQGLQFLFEYFSETQRNKGNFPGRFSGRQFSNSRSEMNVSTLELGDSALYLCASSLSYLLNTEAFFGQGTRLTVV.

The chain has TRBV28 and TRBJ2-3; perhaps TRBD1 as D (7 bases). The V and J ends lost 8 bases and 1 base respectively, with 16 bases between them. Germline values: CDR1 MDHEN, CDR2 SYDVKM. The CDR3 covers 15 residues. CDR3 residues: CASLTTGEGTDTQYF. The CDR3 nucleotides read TGTGCCAGCCTGACTACAGGGGAGGGCACAGATACGCAGTATTTT.

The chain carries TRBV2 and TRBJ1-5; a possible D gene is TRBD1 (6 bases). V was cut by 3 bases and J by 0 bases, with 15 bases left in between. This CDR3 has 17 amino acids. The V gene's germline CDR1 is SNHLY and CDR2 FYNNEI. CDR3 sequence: CASSERGQSYSNQPQHF. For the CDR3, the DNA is TGTGCCAGCAGTGAGCGAGGACAGAGCTATAGCAATCAGCCCCAGCATTTT. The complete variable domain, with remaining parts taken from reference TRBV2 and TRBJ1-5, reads EPEVTQTPSHQVTQMGQEVILRCVPISNHLYFYWYRQILGQKVEFLVSFYNNEISEKSEIFDDQFSVERPDGSNFTLKIRSTKLEDSAMYFCASSERGQSYSNQPQHFGDGTRLSIL.

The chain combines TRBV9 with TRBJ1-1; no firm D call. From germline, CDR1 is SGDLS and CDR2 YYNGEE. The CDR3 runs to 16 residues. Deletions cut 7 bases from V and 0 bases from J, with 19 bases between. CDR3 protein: CASRAGNISMNTEAFF. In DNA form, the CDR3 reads TGTGCCAGCCGGGCTGGAAATATCTCGATGAACACTGAAGCTTTCTTT.

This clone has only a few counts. DNA of the CDR3: TGTGCCAGCAGTTTAAGGACCAGCTCCTACAATGAGCAGTTCTTC. Its translation is CASSLRTSSYNEQFF. The chain carries TRBV28 and TRBJ2-1; D unresolved. This CDR3 spans 15 amino acids. The germline CDR1 and CDR2 sequences are MDHEN and SYDVKM. The V gene lost 2 bases and the J gene lost 0 bases, with 8 bases spanning the gap.

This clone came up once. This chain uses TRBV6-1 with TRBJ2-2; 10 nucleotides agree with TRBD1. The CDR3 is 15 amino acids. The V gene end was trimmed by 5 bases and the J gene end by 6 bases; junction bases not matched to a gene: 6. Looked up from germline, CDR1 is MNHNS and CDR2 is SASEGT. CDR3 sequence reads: CASSQWDRGPGELFF. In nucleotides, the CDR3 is TGTGCCAGCAGTCAATGGGACAGGGGTCCCGGGGAGCTGTTTTTT.